Listed below are T cell receptor beta chains from one sample, sequenced in a study of radiotherapy plus CTLA-4 blockade in lung cancer. The repertoire was sequenced with immunoSEQ multiplex PCR; TCRdb's copy has only in-frame clones and lacks some. The sample records approximately 30,000 clones, 70% to 90% being singletons. This material consisted of peripheral blood, taken from a patient treated with radiotherapy plus ipilimumab. The receptors were gathered from a human donor with non-small cell lung cancer that progressed on radiotherapy plus ipilimumab. Both conserved end residues are part of each CDR3. A D gene is named only where the DNA matches it firmly. Not all rows give a size; the values are once, few, many and, for expanded clones, a class.

D	V	size	J	CDR3	DNA
.	TRBV27	few	TRBJ1-5	CASREGLISNQPQHF	TGTGCCAGCCGGGAGGGCCTCATTAGCAATCAGCCCCAGCATTTT
TRBD1	TRBV4-3	.	TRBJ2-3	CASSQAGTAGRDTQYF	TGCGCCAGCAGCCAAGCGGGGACAGCCGGACGAGATACGCAGTATTTT
TRBD1	TRBV9	.	TRBJ1-1	CASSVGGQMNTEAFF	TGTGCCAGCAGCGTAGGGGGACAGATGAACACTGAAGCTTTCTTT
TRBD2	TRBV2	.	TRBJ2-1	CASSAPWTSGFSNEQFF	TGTGCCAGCAGCGCTCCTTGGACTAGCGGTTTTAGTAATGAGCAGTTCTTC
.	TRBV5-4	.	TRBJ1-1	CASSGGFNTEAFF	TGTGCCAGCAGCGGCGGGTTCAACACTGAAGCTTTCTTT
TRBD1	TRBV25-1	.	TRBJ1-6	CASTQTTGGNSPLHF	TGTGCCAGCACCCAAACGACAGGGGGGAATTCACCCCTCCACTTT
.	TRBV4-1	.	TRBJ2-1	CASSQASASYNEQFF	TGCGCCAGCAGCCAGGCTAGTGCCTCCTACAATGAGCAGTTCTTC
TRBD1	TRBV5-1	.	TRBJ1-1	CASSLPRDRSNTEAFF	TGCGCCAGCAGCTTGCCTCGGGACAGGTCGAACACTGAAGCTTTCTTT
TRBD2	TRBV19	few	TRBJ2-7	CASSIRGGAQSDEQYF	TGTGCCAGTAGTATTCGGGGGGGGGCGCAGTCCGACGAGCAGTACTTC
.	TRBV4-2	.	TRBJ2-3	CASSQDWASYRGGTDTQYF	TGTGCCAGCAGCCAAGATTGGGCTAGCTACAGAGGAGGCACAGATACGCAGTATTTT
TRBD1	TRBV4-3	.	TRBJ1-2	CASSLAGTGVVIGYTF	TGCGCCAGCAGCCTTGCCGGGACAGGGGTTGTGATTGGCTACACCTTC
.	TRBV6-5	few	TRBJ2-5	CASSYSETQYF	TGTGCCAGCAGTTATTCGGAGACCCAGTACTTC
.	TRBV6-5	.	TRBJ2-3	CASSSGVSGGTDTQYF	TGTGCCAGCAGTTCGGGAGTCTCGGGGGGCACAGATACGCAGTATTTT
.	TRBV12-5	.	TRBJ1-2	CATAPVRLVRRYGYTF	TGTGCTACGGCCCCGGTCCGACTCGTTCGTCGGTATGGCTACACCTTC
.	TRBV7-2	.	TRBJ2-7	CASSTGRSSYEQYF	TGTGCCAGCAGCACAGGACGGAGCTCCTACGAGCAGTACTTC
TRBD2	TRBV5-6	.	TRBJ2-7	CASSLVGGGYEQYF	TGTGCCAGCAGCTTGGTGGGCGGGGGCTACGAGCAGTACTTC
TRBD1	TRBV6-5	.	TRBJ1-1	CASSYDRGGTEAFF	TGTGCCAGCAGTTACGACAGGGGAGGAACTGAAGCTTTCTTT
.	TRBV23-1	.	TRBJ1-5	CASSCPREGRQPQHF	TGCGCCAGCAGCTGCCCCAGGGAGGGTAGGCAGCCCCAGCATTTT
TRBD1	TRBV6-4	.	TRBJ2-7	CASRKTGDAYEQYF	TGTGCCAGCCGAAAGACAGGGGACGCCTACGAGCAGTACTTC
.	TRBV6-5	.	TRBJ2-4	CASSPPGIQYF	TGTGCCAGCAGTCCCCCCGGCATTCAGTACTTC
.	TRBV6-1	.	TRBJ1-1	CAIQGQVNTEAFF	TGTGCCATCCAGGGTCAGGTGAACACTGAAGCTTTCTTT
TRBD1	TRBV29-1	.	TRBJ2-2	CSAARDRGNGELFF	TGCAGCGCCGCACGGGACAGGGGAAACGGGGAGCTGTTTTTT
TRBD2	TRBV4-3	.	TRBJ2-7	CASSQWTSAYEQYF	TGCGCCAGCAGCCAATGGACTAGTGCCTACGAGCAGTACTTC
TRBD2	TRBV29-1	.	TRBJ2-7	CSVVPSGGFSSYEQYF	TGCAGCGTTGTCCCTAGCGGGGGCTTCAGCTCCTACGAGCAGTACTTC
TRBD1	TRBV6-6	.	TRBJ2-1	CASSWGQAVNEQFF	TGTGCCAGCAGTTGGGGACAGGCGGTCAATGAGCAGTTCTTC
TRBD2	TRBV7-2	.	TRBJ2-3	CASSLALSGGADTQYF	TGTGCCAGCAGCTTAGCCCTTAGCGGGGGTGCAGATACGCAGTATTTT
.	TRBV9	few	TRBJ2-5	CASSELDLKETQYF	TGTGCCAGCAGCGAACTGGACTTGAAAGAGACCCAGTACTTC
TRBD1	TRBV5-6	.	TRBJ1-2	CASSDTGGNGYTF	TGTGCCAGCAGCGATACAGGGGGCAATGGCTACACCTTC
TRBD1	TRBV19	few	TRBJ2-4	CASRRVGRGLAKNIQYF	TGTGCCAGTAGGAGGGTAGGCAGGGGGTTAGCCAAAAACATTCAGTACTTC
TRBD1	TRBV6-5	.	TRBJ1-2	CASSLDRGFGYTF	TGTGCCAGCAGTTTAGACAGGGGATTTGGCTACACCTTC
TRBD2	TRBV4-1	.	TRBJ2-1	CASSQHTSAYNEQFF	TGCGCCAGCAGCCAGCACACTAGCGCCTACAATGAGCAGTTCTTC
TRBD1	TRBV19	.	TRBJ1-1	CASSIGTGSRAFF	TGTGCCAGTAGTATCGGGACAGGGAGTCGAGCTTTCTTT